These 30 T cell receptor beta chains originate from one sample sequenced in a study of T cell responses to AZD1222 COVID-19 vaccine. Profiled with immunoSEQ multiplex PCR; TCRdb holds only in-frame clones, not every one. This sample has 150,000 to 200,000 clones; around 93% occur once, and the top ten carry 9.2%. The sequenced sample was peripheral blood, obtained on day 0 of AZD1222 vaccination. These receptors were obtained from an adult in good health.

V gene TRBV12-3 or TRBV12-4 combines with J gene TRBJ1-2; D is undetermined. The V end was cut by 0 bases, the J end by 14 bases, with 13 bases between. CDR3 length: 12 residues. The CDR3 is CASSLADGSSTF. The CDR3 nucleotides read TGTGCCAGCAGTTTAGCGGACGGGAGTTCTACCTTC.

The rearrangement uses TRBV5-5 and TRBJ1-2; D gene uncertain. V was pared by 0 bases and J by 1 base, with 10 bases between. The CDR3 runs 15 residues. From germline, CDR1 is SGHKS and CDR2 YYEKEE (reference sequence). Here the CDR3 DNA reads TGTGCCAGCAGCTTGGAGTTAGGCAGTAACTATGGCTACACCTTC. Translated: CASSLELGSNYGYTF.

The genes are TRBV7-6 and TRBJ2-3; 11 bases agree with TRBD2. Germline lookup yields CDR1 SGHVS and CDR2 FNYEAQ. The CDR3 has 16 amino acids. V lost 5 bases and J lost 0; bases outside the gene matches: 4. In DNA form, the CDR3 reads TGTGCCAGCAGCAAGACTAGCGGGGTTAGCACAGATACGCAGTATTTT. Protein product: CASSKTSGVSTDTQYF.

The J gene is TRBJ2-3, the V gene TRBV9; D is ambiguous. Germline lookup yields CDR1 SGDLS and CDR2 YYNGEE. The CDR3 runs to 14 residues. The V end lost 1 base, the J end lost 1 base, and 7 bases lay between the germline ends. The CDR3 bases are TGTGCCAGCAGCGTAACCCTCGGCACAGATACGCAGTATTTT. Amino acid sequence: CASSVTLGTDTQYF. Combining the CDR3 with reference TRBV9 and TRBJ2-3 gives the whole variable domain DSGVTQTPKHLITATGQRVTLRCSPRSGDLSVYWYQQSLDQGLQFLIQYYNGEERAKGNILERFSAQQFPDLHSELNLSSLELGDSALYFCASSVTLGTDTQYFGPGTRLTVL.

This clone was detected only once. The chain has TRBV25-1 and TRBJ2-5, with D possibly TRBD1 on 6 matching bases. This CDR3 contains 17 residues. Trimming removed 6 bases from V and 5 bases from J, with 25 bases in between. The germline CDR1 and CDR2 sequences are MGHDK and SYGVNS. The CDR3 DNA follows: TGTGCCAGCAGGTACCGGGACAAACTGACTTTGGAGGAGACCCAGTACTTC. It encodes CASRYRDKLTLEETQYF.

This clone has just one count. V and J are TRBV7-2 and TRBJ2-5, with D uncertain. The V end lost 5 bases, the J end lost 1 base, and 5 bases lay between the germline ends. The CDR3 covers 12 residues. The germline V gene has CDR1 SGHTA and CDR2 FQGNSA. The CDR3, as DNA: TGTGCCAGCAGCCGGACCCAAGAGACCCAGTACTTC. It yields the protein CASSRTQETQYF.

The chain has TRBV21-1 and TRBJ2-1; the D segment call TRBD2 is taken from the table without a DNA check. TRBV21-1 is marked as a pseudogene. The CDR3 length is 16 residues. The CDR3 here is CASSTRSGTSLNEQFF. CDR3 DNA sequence: TGTGCCAGCAGCACGCGTTCCGGGACTAGTCTCAATGAGCAGTTCTTC.

The genes are TRBV11-2 and TRBJ2-3, with 7 bases aligning to TRBD1. The V gene's germline CDR1 is SGHAT and CDR2 FQNNGV. V was pared by 5 bases and J by 2 bases, with 16 bases of the junction left unmatched. The CDR3 totals 18 residues. The CDR3 loop is CASSRGSVHRGNTDTQYF. CDR3 coding DNA: TGTGCCAGCAGCAGGGGTTCGGTTCACAGGGGAAACACAGATACGCAGTATTTT.

The V gene is TRBV9, the J gene TRBJ2-1, with D possibly matching TRBD1 (6 bases). The CDR3 is made up of 13 amino acids. Germline V gene sequence: CDR1 SGDLS, CDR2 YYNGEE. Trimming stripped 0 bases from V and 9 bases from J, with 10 bases between. CDR3 sequence (DNA): TGTGCCAGCAGCGTAGAGGGACACCTTGAGCAGTTCTTC. This codes for CASSVEGHLEQFF.

This rearrangement joins TRBV4-1 to TRBJ2-3; 7 bases are a match to TRBD2. Germline lookup yields CDR1 MGHRA and CDR2 YSYEKL. J lost 6 bases, V lost 0 bases, and 0 bases had no gene match. The CDR3 is made up of 13 amino acids. The CDR3 here is CASSQDSGDTQYF. The DNA for the CDR3 is TGCGCCAGCAGCCAAGATAGCGGGGATACGCAGTATTTT.

The rearrangement joins TRBV5-1 to TRBJ2-2; 8 bases are a match to TRBD2. The CDR3 contains 14 residues. Germline CDR1 reads SGHRS; CDR2 reads YFSETQ. Trimming at V came to 4 bases and at J to 6 bases, leaving 5 bases not matched to a gene. The CDR3 here is CASSLSGIPGELFF. Written as DNA, the CDR3 is TGCGCCAGCAGCCTTAGCGGGATCCCCGGGGAGCTGTTTTTT.

This sequence joins TRBV19 and TRBJ1-5, with 7 positions matching TRBD1. The CDR3 sequence is 15 residues long. V lost 6 bases, J lost 0 bases, and 5 bases stayed unmatched. Germline CDR1 is LNHDA and CDR2 is SQIVND (reference sequence). CDR3 loop: CASRRDSLSNQPQHF. In DNA, the CDR3 is TGTGCCAGTAGGAGGGACAGCCTTAGCAATCAGCCCCAGCATTTT. The whole variable domain, remainder taken from reference TRBV19 and TRBJ1-5, is DGGITQSPKYLFRKEGQNVTLSCEQNLNHDAMYWYRQDPGQGLRLIYYSQIVNDFQKGDIAEGYSVSREKKESFPLTVTSAQKNPTAFYLCASRRDSLSNQPQHFGDGTRLSIL.

The chain employs TRBV28 and TRBJ1-5; perhaps TRBD1 as D (5 bases). V lost 6 bases to trimming and J lost 4 bases, with 16 bases between them. CDR3 length equals 15 residues. The V gene's germline CDR1 is MDHEN and CDR2 SYDVKM. The CDR3 nucleotides are TGTGCCAGCAGATCGACAATTTGGGGGAATCAGCCCCAGCATTTT. Its protein product is CASRSTIWGNQPQHF.

This chain links TRBV13 with TRBJ2-1, with 9 bases matching TRBD2. Germline CDR1 reads PRHDT; CDR2 reads FYEKMQ (reference sequence). The CDR3 has 18 residues. Trimming took 4 bases from V and 5 from J; bases not matched to a gene: 15. The DNA of the CDR3 is TGTGCCAGCAGCTCCCCCGAAACCGGGACTAGCATTAACAATGAGCAGTTCTTC. Residues: CASSSPETGTSINNEQFF.

This clone was picked up one time. The genes are TRBV28 and TRBJ2-7; 14 positions agree with TRBD2. The CDR3 is made up of 17 amino acids. J gave up 4 bases and V 8 bases, and 13 bases lay outside the gene matches. Germline V CDR1 and CDR2: MDHEN, SYDVKM. CDR3 DNA sequence: TGTGCCAGCTTTCCCGCGGGACTAGCGGGAGTAGGGTACGAGCAGTACTTC. Residues: CASFPAGLAGVGYEQYF. Together with reference TRBV28 and TRBJ2-7, the CDR3 gives the full variable domain: DVKVTQSSRYLVKRTGEKVFLECVQDMDHENMFWYRQDPGLGLRLIYFSYDVKMKEKGDIPEGYSVSREKKERFSLILESASTNQTSMYLCASFPAGLAGVGYEQYFGPGTRLTVT.

This chain connects TRBV28 to TRBJ1-2; TRBD1 matches at 7 bases. The germline V gene has CDR1 MDHEN and CDR2 SYDVKM. The V gene end was trimmed by 3 bases and the J gene end by 7 bases; junction bases not matched to a gene: 5. This CDR3 has 13 residues. CDR3 sequence: CASSLVQGFGYTF. CDR3 nucleotide sequence: TGTGCCAGCAGTTTGGTACAGGGGTTTGGCTACACCTTC.

The chain uses TRBV28 and TRBJ1-5, with D possibly being TRBD1 (5 bases). Germline V lookup: CDR1 MDHEN, CDR2 SYDVKM. The CDR3 spans 15 residues. V lost 5 bases and J 5 bases, leaving 16 bases between the germline ends. CDR3 nucleotides: TGTGCCAGCAGTCTCCTTAGACAGAGAGATCAGCCCCAGCATTTT. Amino acids: CASSLLRQRDQPQHF. The full variable domain, with the rest looked up from reference TRBV28 and TRBJ1-5, is DVKVTQSSRYLVKRTGEKVFLECVQDMDHENMFWYRQDPGLGLRLIYFSYDVKMKEKGDIPEGYSVSREKKERFSLILESASTNQTSMYLCASSLLRQRDQPQHFGDGTRLSIL.

The chain has TRBV19 and TRBJ2-5, with D unclear. This CDR3 is built from 11 residues. Germline V gene data show CDR1 as LNHDA and CDR2 as SQIVND (reference sequence). The germline V and J ends were trimmed by 4 bases and 1 base, with 1 base remaining between them. The CDR3 reads CASSTQETQYF. CDR3 bases: TGTGCCAGTAGTACCCAAGAGACCCAGTACTTC. The full variable domain, rest sourced from reference TRBV19 and TRBJ2-5, is DGGITQSPKYLFRKEGQNVTLSCEQNLNHDAMYWYRQDPGQGLRLIYYSQIVNDFQKGDIAEGYSVSREKKESFPLTVTSAQKNPTAFYLCASSTQETQYFGPGTRLLVL.

This clone occurred a few times. This chain connects TRBV5-1 to TRBJ1-1, with TRBD1 as a possible D gene (6 bases). The CDR3 loop spans 16 amino acids. V lost 4 bases and J lost 8, with 24 bases in between. CDR1 and CDR2 from the germline V gene are SGHRS and YFSETQ. The CDR3 region is CASSLGGSVGGVEAFF. Here the CDR3 DNA reads TGCGCCAGCAGCCTAGGTGGTAGTGTGGGGGGCGTAGAAGCTTTCTTT. The whole variable domain, filled in from reference TRBV5-1 and TRBJ1-1, reads KAGVTQTPRYLIKTRGQQVTLSCSPISGHRSVSWYQQTPGQGLQFLFEYFSETQRNKGNFPGRFSGRQFSNSRSEMNVSTLELGDSALYLCASSLGGSVGGVEAFFGQGTRLTVV.

In DNA form, the CDR3 reads TGTGCCAGCACAATCCATGGCGCAGATACGCAGTATTTT. Encoded protein: CASTIHGADTQYF. This chain joins TRBV27 and TRBJ2-3, with D unresolved. CDR1 MNHEY and CDR2 SMNVEV come from the germline V gene (reference sequence). The V and J ends lost 7 bases and 4 bases respectively, with 12 bases between them. The CDR3 has 13 residues.

The genes are TRBV24-1 and TRBJ2-7, with 9 bases identical to TRBD1. Trimming cost V 3 bases and J 2 bases; bases outside gene matches: 4. Germline loops: CDR1 KGHDR, CDR2 SFDVKD. The CDR3 is 15 amino acids. CDR3 region: CATSDPGQGAYEQYF. In DNA, the CDR3 is TGTGCCACCAGTGATCCGGGACAGGGTGCCTACGAGCAGTACTTC.

The chain combines TRBV12-3 or TRBV12-4 with TRBJ2-1; 10 bases line up with TRBD1. Trimming took 6 bases from V and 7 from J; bases not matched to a gene: 3. This CDR3 region has 13 residues. The CDR3 DNA reads as TGTGCCAGCAGCCAGGGACAGGGGAATGAGCAGTTCTTC. Protein product: CASSQGQGNEQFF.

The chain combines TRBV5-1 with TRBJ2-1, with 11 positions matching TRBD2. The ends lost 1 base at V and 4 bases at J; junction bases unmatched: 7. The CDR3 sequence is 17 residues long. From germline, CDR1 is SGHRS and CDR2 YFSETQ. The CDR3: CASSLRLAGGEYNEQFF. The CDR3 bases are TGCGCCAGCAGCTTGAGGCTAGCGGGAGGCGAATACAATGAGCAGTTCTTC.

The chain couples TRBV4-3 to TRBJ1-1; no clear D. V dropped 0 bases and J dropped 0 bases, with 5 bases sitting between them. Germline CDR1 and CDR2: LGHNA and YSLEER. The CDR3 is 14 residues long. CDR3 sequence reads: CASSQDFLNTEAFF. As DNA, the CDR3 is TGCGCCAGCAGCCAAGATTTTTTGAACACTGAAGCTTTCTTT.

This chain links TRBV27 with TRBJ1-1; possible D gene TRBD1, 6 bases. The CDR3 sequence is 16 residues long. Germline lookup yields CDR1 MNHEY and CDR2 SMNVEV (reference sequence). The germline V and J ends were trimmed by 4 bases and 5 bases, with 20 bases remaining between them. CDR3 bases: TGTGCCAGCAGTTCCCTCCCTCAGGGGCCGCGGACTGAAGCTTTCTTT. This codes for CASSSLPQGPRTEAFF.

V gene TRBV6-2 or TRBV6-3 combines with J gene TRBJ2-2; tentative D call: TRBD1 (5 bases). The CDR3 spans 15 residues. The V end lost 5 bases, the J end lost 8 bases, and 18 bases lay between the germline ends. The germline V gene encodes CDR1 MNHEY and CDR2 SVGEGT. CDR3 nucleotide sequence: TGTGCCAGCAGTAGCAGGGTACTCGAATTAGGGGAGCTGTTTTTT. It is translated as CASSSRVLELGELFF.

The chain uses TRBV11-3 and TRBJ2-1; 8 nucleotides line up with TRBD1. Germline CDR1 and CDR2: SGHNT and YENEEA. The CDR3 is 14 amino acids. Germline trimming cut 1 base from V and 7 bases from J; bases unmatched to any gene: 3. The CDR3 nucleotides are TGTGCCAGCAGCTTAGGCAGGGGGCTGAATGAGCAGTTCTTC. Translating it yields CASSLGRGLNEQFF.

The gene calls are TRBV4-3 and TRBJ2-5; D may be TRBD2 (6 bases). Deletions cut 1 base from V and 2 bases from J, with 11 bases between. Germline CDR1 reads LGHNA; CDR2 reads YSLEER. The CDR3 spans 15 residues. The CDR3 region is CASSQGGGWQETQYF. The CDR3 region has the DNA TGCGCCAGCAGCCAAGGTGGGGGGTGGCAAGAGACCCAGTACTTC.

This clone was seen only a few times. The rearrangement links TRBV7-6 to TRBJ2-7; D is uncertain. Trimming pared 1 base from V and 0 bases from J, leaving 7 bases between. The CDR3 has 14 amino acids. Germline assignment: CDR1 SGHVS and CDR2 FNYEAQ. The CDR3 DNA is TGTGCCAGCAGCTTAGGTGTTAGCTCCTACGAGCAGTACTTC. Protein sequence: CASSLGVSSYEQYF.

The count of this clone is one. This chain joins TRBV5-1 and TRBJ2-3; 7 nucleotides agree with TRBD2. CDR3 length equals 16 residues. Germline-derived CDR1 and CDR2 are SGHRS and YFSETQ. Losses at the gene ends were 0 bases for V and 2 bases for J; bases not matched to a gene: 6. CDR3: CASSLARLAATDTQYF. In nucleotides, the CDR3 is TGCGCCAGCAGCTTGGCCCGGCTAGCGGCCACAGATACGCAGTATTTT.